The source of this T cell receptor beta chain is a study of a mutant IDH1 vaccine in newly diagnosed glioma. Described time point: week 35, safety follow-up. Every single dose of the vaccine, 300 ug of mutant IDH1 20-mer peptide, came with topical imiquimod. This CDR3 comprises 15 residues. Trimming removed 5 bases from V and 5 bases from J; junction bases left unmatched: 5. CDR1 and CDR2 (germline): MNHEY, SMNVEV (reference sequence). With respect to this clone: What it recognizes is unknown.

Assay: immunoSEQ multiplex PCR; the TCRdb copy retains only in-frame clones and omits some. The table includes about 26,000 clones, less than 85% detected once. This rearrangement joins TRBV27 to TRBJ1-5; 11 positions match TRBD1. The source material was PBMCs, sampled from a glioma patient whose treatment included an IDH1 peptide vaccine. The receptor's source is a man aged 25 to 45 with glioma. In DNA form, the CDR3 reads TGTGCCAGCAGTATGGGACAGGGGGTCGATCAGCCCCAGCATTTT. This gives the protein CASSMGQGVDQPQHF.